A selection of T cell receptor beta chains follows, all from one sample in a study of blood T cell repertoires in COVID-19. This table comes from immunoSEQ multiplex PCR, and its TCRdb copy is limited to in-frame clones, with some not included. Altogether a few hundred thousand clones are present, about nine tenths being singletons, with the ten largest covering 6.9%. The sequencing input was peripheral blood. These receptors came from a woman aged 30 to 39 who had recovered from COVID-19. The CDR3 runs from the conserved cysteine through the conserved F or W. Each record gives: CDR3 protein, J gene, V gene, clone size. Clone size, where shown, is once, few, many, or a class for clones that have expanded.

CDR3aa: CSASFRGSENYGYTF
j_gene: TRBJ1-2
v_gene: TRBV20-1
abundance: few

CDR3aa: CASSQVSGNYGYTF
j_gene: TRBJ1-2
v_gene: TRBV3-1/TRBV3-2
abundance: .

CDR3aa: CASSDRDKETQYF
j_gene: TRBJ2-5
v_gene: TRBV2
abundance: .

CDR3aa: CASSSTLAGGPYEQYF
j_gene: TRBJ2-7
v_gene: TRBV27
abundance: .

CDR3aa: CASSRGSGVQDQPQHF
j_gene: TRBJ1-5
v_gene: TRBV7-9
abundance: .

CDR3aa: CASALAQDSPLHF
j_gene: TRBJ1-6
v_gene: TRBV12-5
abundance: .

CDR3aa: CASSLAGTGPSHTQYF
j_gene: TRBJ2-3
v_gene: TRBV5-1
abundance: .

CDR3aa: CASNYGGVGEKLFF
j_gene: TRBJ1-4
v_gene: TRBV6-5
abundance: once

CDR3aa: CASSGRTASYEQYF
j_gene: TRBJ2-7
v_gene: TRBV2
abundance: few

CDR3aa: CASSKSDSSLPITNYGYTF
j_gene: TRBJ1-2
v_gene: TRBV21-1
abundance: .

CDR3aa: CASTPRGQGEAFF
j_gene: TRBJ1-1
v_gene: TRBV5-1
abundance: once

CDR3aa: CASSPGQGPYGYTF
j_gene: TRBJ1-2
v_gene: TRBV18
abundance: .

CDR3aa: CASSPKSERREKLFF
j_gene: TRBJ1-4
v_gene: TRBV5-1
abundance: .

CDR3aa: CASSSAGGEADTQYF
j_gene: TRBJ2-3
v_gene: TRBV28
abundance: once

CDR3aa: CASSEGRGEKLFF
j_gene: TRBJ1-4
v_gene: TRBV9
abundance: .

CDR3aa: CATAGGSTDTQYF
j_gene: TRBJ2-3
v_gene: TRBV10-3
abundance: .

CDR3aa: CASRGYRGGGYTF
j_gene: TRBJ1-2
v_gene: TRBV4-1
abundance: .

CDR3aa: CASSLGGGETIYF
j_gene: TRBJ1-3
v_gene: TRBV7-2
abundance: .

CDR3aa: CASSPGQGAVWNTGELFF
j_gene: TRBJ2-2
v_gene: TRBV5-1
abundance: .

CDR3aa: CASTLRPGQPQHF
j_gene: TRBJ1-5
v_gene: TRBV6-5
abundance: .

CDR3aa: CASSPVYSGGGANVLTF
j_gene: TRBJ2-6
v_gene: TRBV18
abundance: once

CDR3aa: CAWSVRTGVGYTF
j_gene: TRBJ1-2
v_gene: TRBV30
abundance: .

CDR3aa: CASSGGGSRNEQFF
j_gene: TRBJ2-1
v_gene: TRBV11-1
abundance: once

CDR3aa: CASSAAGGISGNTIYF
j_gene: TRBJ1-3
v_gene: TRBV2
abundance: .

CDR3aa: CASSPTGVVYNEQFF
j_gene: TRBJ2-1
v_gene: TRBV18
abundance: .

CDR3aa: CASSPSGNTGELFF
j_gene: TRBJ2-2
v_gene: TRBV6-5
abundance: .

CDR3aa: CASSRQATGTGYTEAFF
j_gene: TRBJ1-1
v_gene: TRBV19
abundance: .

CDR3aa: CASSEVGSSGNTIYF
j_gene: TRBJ1-3
v_gene: TRBV6-1
abundance: .

CDR3aa: CASNYGASPNTIYF
j_gene: TRBJ1-3
v_gene: TRBV28
abundance: .

CDR3aa: CASSSTGVGWNTEAFF
j_gene: TRBJ1-1
v_gene: TRBV28
abundance: .

CDR3aa: CAISGSGGAGYEQYF
j_gene: TRBJ2-7
v_gene: TRBV10-3
abundance: .

CDR3aa: CASSGGGTGGVWPYEQYF
j_gene: TRBJ2-7
v_gene: TRBV2
abundance: .

CDR3aa: CASSQGWNSPLHF
j_gene: TRBJ1-6
v_gene: TRBV27
abundance: few

CDR3aa: CASLPGQGSETQYF
j_gene: TRBJ2-5
v_gene: TRBV18
abundance: .

CDR3aa: CATSDSDRGSTNYGYTF
j_gene: TRBJ1-2
v_gene: TRBV24-1
abundance: once

CDR3aa: CASSPSGVDNSPLHF
j_gene: TRBJ1-6
v_gene: TRBV18
abundance: .

CDR3aa: CASSPMRENTDTQYF
j_gene: TRBJ2-3
v_gene: TRBV5-5
abundance: .